This T cell receptor (beta chain) comes out of a study of PD-1 blockade in classical Hodgkin lymphoma. Whole-study results and caveats: Among the patients, those starting nivolumab under 1 year after ASCT were excluded. TCR diversity rose significantly by C4D1 in CD4+ but not CD8+ cells. Whatever underlies the repertoire differences (possibly disease activity or prior therapy) remains undefined. Newly diagnosed patients and complete responders had comparable diversity at baseline.

This clone appeared a few times. Its antigen is currently unknown. Data came from immunoSEQ multiplex PCR; TCRdb stores just in-frame clones and leaves some out. Seen here are tens of thousands of clones, about 71% observed once, and the top ten hold 17%. This CDR3 is built from 11 residues. CDR1 is DFQATT and CDR2 is SNEGSKA in the germline V gene (reference sequence). V gave up 5 bases and J gave up 5 bases, with 9 bases separating them. Each of the patients experienced relapse following autologous stem cell transplantation, and their brentuximab vedotin exposure differed. The chain links TRBV20-1 to TRBJ1-2; D is undetermined. The receptor's source is a human donor with classical Hodgkin lymphoma. The sequenced sample was peripheral blood mononuclear cells (PBMCs), obtained at baseline. The CDR3 is CSALSGYGYTF. CDR3 nucleotides: TGCAGTGCTCTCTCGGGGTATGGCTACACCTTC.